This T cell receptor beta chain was sequenced in a study of blood T cell repertoires in COVID-19. The wider study: T cells, B-cell-depleted T cells, or PBMCs provided the cDNA or gDNA that served as material.

This CDR3 comprises 14 residues. The germline gives CDR1 MNHEY, CDR2 SMNVEV (reference sequence). V lost 9 bases to trimming and J lost 3 bases, with 17 bases between them. Data came from immunoSEQ multiplex PCR; TCRdb stores just in-frame clones and leaves some out. Here the sample spans nearly 350,000 clones, approximately 90% being singletons. The rearrangement links TRBV27 to TRBJ1-1; D may be TRBD1 (5 bases). Sequences were obtained from peripheral blood. The receptor's source is a woman aged 18-29 years who had recovered from COVID-19. This CDR3 is CASGRTFQDTEAFF. As DNA, the CDR3 is TGTGCCAGTGGGAGGACATTTCAGGACACTGAAGCTTTCTTT.